This passage covers 10 T cell receptor beta chains from one sample sequenced in a study of blood T cell repertoires in COVID-19. Clones were read by immunoSEQ multiplex PCR, and TCRdb kept only the in-frame ones, dropping some. The sample includes tens of thousands of clones, 75% to 90% of them seen just once. Specimen: peripheral blood. The receptor set was obtained from a woman aged 45-60 years with active or convalescent COVID-19.

The chain couples TRBV14 to TRBJ2-7; 9 bases are shared with TRBD1. Looked up from germline, CDR1 is SGHDN and CDR2 is FVKESK. The CDR3 has 14 amino acids. The V gene end was trimmed by 7 bases and the J gene end by 2 bases; junction bases not matched to a gene: 6. In DNA, the CDR3 is TGTGCCAGCAAGCCGGACAGGGGACCCTACGAGCAGTACTTC. Protein product: CASKPDRGPYEQYF.

V gene TRBV5-1 combines with J gene TRBJ1-2, with a tentative D call TRBD1 (5 bases). Trimming removed 2 bases at V and 3 bases at J, with 11 bases between. The CDR3 runs 14 residues. Germline values: CDR1 SGHRS, CDR2 YFSETQ. The DNA of the CDR3 is TGCGCCAGCAGCTTAAATTTCAGGGACTATGGCTACACCTTC. It specifies CASSLNFRDYGYTF.

The gene calls are TRBV11-3 and TRBJ1-1; D is ambiguous. Trimming cost V 0 bases and J 1 base, with 6 bases left between them. The CDR3 spans 14 residues. CDR1 SGHNT and CDR2 YENEEA come from the germline V gene. CDR3: CASSLERGNTEAFF. The DNA for the CDR3 is TGTGCCAGCAGCTTAGAGCGGGGGAACACTGAAGCTTTCTTT.

This clone showed up just a few times. The V and J genes are TRBV4-3 and TRBJ1-2; a possible D gene is TRBD1 (5 bases). CDR3 length equals 16 residues. With 0 bases removed from V and 5 bases from J, the gap between germline ends came to 16 bases. Germline CDR1 reads LGHNA; CDR2 reads YSLEER. The CDR3 bases are TGCGCCAGCAGCCAAGATAAATGGGCCGCAGGGTATGGCTACACCTTC. Its protein is CASSQDKWAAGYGYTF.

The V gene is TRBV18, the J gene TRBJ1-2; TRBD1 matches at 9 bases. The germline CDR1 and CDR2 sequences are KGHSH and LQKENI. CDR3 size: 15 residues. The J segment lost 4 bases and the V segment lost 3 bases, leaving 6 bases of the junction unmatched. As DNA, the CDR3 is TGTGCCAGCTCACCTCTACAGGGGGCCGGCTATGGCTACACCTTC. This encodes CASSPLQGAGYGYTF.

This clone was detected a few times. The CDR3 DNA reads as TGTGCCAGCAGCTCTAGCCTTGGGAACACTGAAGCTTTCTTT. Protein: CASSSSLGNTEAFF. This chain joins TRBV7-6 and TRBJ1-1; no clear D. The CDR3 totals 14 residues. Trimming stripped 4 bases from V and 1 base from J, with 10 bases between. Germline V lookup: CDR1 SGHVS, CDR2 FNYEAQ.

The V gene is TRBV25-1, the J gene TRBJ1-2; 10 bases line up with TRBD1. The CDR3 runs to 14 residues. Germline V gene data show CDR1 as MGHDK and CDR2 as SYGVNS. Trimming cost V 6 bases and J 8 bases; bases outside gene matches: 9. The CDR3 nucleotides read TGTGCCAGCAGGCTTACCGGGACAGGGGTCGGCTACACCTTC. It specifies CASRLTGTGVGYTF.

J is TRBJ2-1 and V is TRBV11-3; D remains unclear. There are 13 residues in the CDR3. CDR1 is SGHNT and CDR2 is YENEEA in the germline V gene. Trimming pared 3 bases from V and 13 bases from J, leaving 16 bases between. CDR3 coding DNA: TGTGCCAGCAGCTTGTTTCCCCTCAGTCCACAGTTCTTC. Its translation is CASSLFPLSPQFF. Using reference TRBV11-3 and TRBJ2-1 for the parts outside the CDR3, the full variable domain is EAGVVQSPRYKIIEKKQPVAFWCNPISGHNTLYWYLQNLGQGPELLIRYENEEAVDDSQLPKDRFSAERLKGVDSTLKIQPAELGDSAVYLCASSLFPLSPQFFGPGTRLTVL.

J is TRBJ1-2 and V is TRBV4-3, with TRBD1 identical over 7 bases. Germline loops: CDR1 LGHNA, CDR2 YSLEER. With V trimmed by 4 bases and J by 0 bases, 2 bases remained unmatched. This CDR3 comprises 14 residues. The CDR3, as DNA: TGCGCCAGCAGCCCGACAGGGACTAACTATGGCTACACCTTC. It codes for CASSPTGTNYGYTF.

The chain uses TRBV14 and TRBJ1-2; perhaps TRBD1 as D (6 bases). The CDR3 length is 16 residues. Germline CDR1 and CDR2: SGHDN and FVKESK. Trimming shortened V by 0 bases and J by 2 bases, and 13 bases separated the two germline ends. The CDR3 here is CASSQDWAGANYGYTF. DNA of the CDR3: TGTGCCAGCAGCCAAGATTGGGCAGGGGCCAACTATGGCTACACCTTC.